These T cell receptor beta chains were read from a single sample in a study of cytomegalovirus exposure and HLA in healthy donors. Produced via immunoSEQ multiplex PCR; TCRdb's table is partial and in-frame only. Its table records some 130,000 clones. Sequenced material: PBMCs. The receptors were gathered from a man between 18 and 29 years old in good health and CMV-seronegative. The CDR3 runs from the conserved cysteine through the conserved F or W. Each record gives: clone size, J gene, D gene, V gene, CDR3 DNA, CDR3 protein. A D gene is named only where the DNA matches it firmly. The size entry is marked missing in some rows and otherwise reads once, few, many or a size class.

>.|TRBJ2-2|TRBD2|TRBV9
TGTGCCAGCAGCGTGCGTAGCGGGGGCACCGGGGAGCTGTTTTTT
CASSVRSGGTGELFF
>.|TRBJ1-5|TRBD1|TRBV27
TGTGCCAGCAGTCAATACCCCCCGACAGGGGGTCGTTATCAGCCCCAGCATTTT
CASSQYPPTGGRYQPQHF
>.|TRBJ2-2|.|TRBV25-1
TGTGCCACCACAGGGAACACCGGGGAGCTGTTTTTT
CATTGNTGELFF
>.|TRBJ1-2|TRBD1|TRBV4-2
TGTGCCAGCAGCCCTCGGGACAGGGAGTATGGCTACACCTTC
CASSPRDREYGYTF
>.|TRBJ2-1|TRBD1|TRBV5-4
TGTGCCAGCAGCCCCTATAGGGGGCAGAAGAATGAGCAGTTCTTC
CASSPYRGQKNEQFF
>.|TRBJ2-2|TRBD1|TRBV4-3
TGCGCCAGCAGCCAAGACAACAGGGGGCAGGGCGGGGAGCTGTTTTTT
CASSQDNRGQGGELFF
>.|TRBJ1-2|TRBD1|TRBV10-3
TGTGCCATCAGCCTACAGGGGGGCCCTAACTATGGCTACACCTTC
CAISLQGGPNYGYTF
>.|TRBJ2-7|.|TRBV6-6
TGTGCCAGCAGTACCGGGACACCGGGAGAGCAGTACTTC
CASSTGTPGEQYF
>.|TRBJ1-1|.|TRBV28
TGTGCCAGCAGTCGGCAAGGGGCGAACACTGAAGCTTTCTTT
CASSRQGANTEAFF
>.|TRBJ2-1|TRBD2|TRBV30
TGTGCCTGGAGTGTAACCGGGACTAGCGGGCTCAATGAGCAGTTCTTC
CAWSVTGTSGLNEQFF
>.|TRBJ2-3|.|TRBV7-2
TGTGCCAGCAGCTTAAGGGGAGGTAGCACAGATACGCAGTATTTT
CASSLRGGSTDTQYF
>.|TRBJ1-5|TRBD1|TRBV6-1
TGTGCCAGTCTACCGACAGGGAATCAGCCCCAGCATTTT
CASLPTGNQPQHF
>.|TRBJ2-7|TRBD2|TRBV11-3
TGTGCCAGCAGCTTAGATCCCTACGGACTAGCGGGAAGCGAGCAGTACTTC
CASSLDPYGLAGSEQYF
>medium-sized|TRBJ1-4|TRBD1|TRBV10-3
TGTGCCATCAGTCCGGGACAGGGTGAAAAACTGTTTTTT
CAISPGQGEKLFF
>.|TRBJ1-1|.|TRBV19
TGTGCCAGTAGTATAGTCCGGGGGACGGCTTCTGAAGCTTTCTTT
CASSIVRGTASEAFF
>.|TRBJ2-7|TRBD1|TRBV6-5
TGTGCCAGCACTTCCGGGACAGGAACCTACGAGCAGTACTTC
CASTSGTGTYEQYF
>.|TRBJ1-2|.|TRBV15
TGTGCCACCAGCAGAGACGACTATGGCTACACCTTC
CATSRDDYGYTF
>.|TRBJ2-7|TRBD2|TRBV30
TGTGCCTGGGGAAGACTAGCGGGGTACGAGCAGTACTTC
CAWGRLAGYEQYF